This TCR beta chain was identified during a study of chemoradiotherapy in HPV16-positive cancers. Method: immunoSEQ multiplex PCR; TCRdb's copy keeps in-frame clones and lacks some. This table has approximately 30,000 clones, more than 85% appearing once. Trimming cost V 3 bases and J 4 bases, with 3 bases left between them. Germline V CDR1 and CDR2: SEHNR, FQNEAQ (reference sequence). CDR3 length: 11 amino acids. The source is a human donor with HPV-associated anogenital cancer. Specimen: blood, collected from a patient who underwent chemoradiotherapy. J is TRBJ1-2 and V is TRBV7-9; no clear D gene. The CDR3 coding sequence is TGTGCCAGCAGCTTTAGCTATGGCTACACCTTC. It is translated as CASSFSYGYTF. The whole variable domain, remainder taken from reference TRBV7-9 and TRBJ1-2, is DTGVSQNPRHKITKRGQNVTFRCDPISEHNRLYWYRQTLGQGPEFLTYFQNEAQLEKSRLLSDRFSAERPKGSFSTLEIQRTEQGDSAMYLCASSFSYGYTFGSGTRLTVV.